This TCR beta chain originates from a study of T cell responses to AZD1222 COVID-19 vaccine. Study at large: Pooled together were second doses at about 4 or about 12 weeks.

Repertoires were generated with immunoSEQ multiplex PCR, while TCRdb's copy carries only in-frame clones and drops some. The table records roughly 170,000 clones, almost 90% of them present only once. Concerning this clone: Its antigen is undetermined.

Study outcomes and limitations: The peak T cell response came first, and repertoires were sampled only after it. Spike-specific TCRs gained breadth and depth after people received two AZD1222 doses. Reports say nearly half of spike-specific TCRs go after unmutated variant regions.

The trim removed 0 bases at V and 4 bases at J, leaving 10 bases unmatched. CDR3 length: 17 amino acids. The rearrangement joins TRBV23-1 to TRBJ1-2, with TRBD1 matching 8 bases. TRBV23-1 is recorded as an ORF, its role being uncertain. The sample was peripheral blood, taken on day 0 of AZD1222 vaccination. The sequence came from an adult in good health. The CDR3 bases are TGCGCCAGCAGTCAATCAACCTTTTCCACAGGGGGCTATGGCTACACCTTC. This translates into CASSQSTFSTGGYGYTF.